The 26 T cell receptor beta chains in this list originate from one sample, sequenced in a study of stem cell transplantation in POMP-related autoinflammatory disease. The data were produced by immunoSEQ multiplex PCR, yet TCRdb's version contains in-frame clones alone and is incomplete. The sample has some 69,000 clones; approximately 91% are singletons. Source: CD4+ T cells from PBMCs, taken after stem cell transplantation. The origin of the receptors is a human patient with POMP-related autoinflammation and immune dysregulation (PRAID). Some T cells here may be from the graft donor.

The V and J genes are TRBV29-1 and TRBJ2-3, with 9 bases matching TRBD2. CDR1 and CDR2 (germline): SQVTM, ANQGSEA. With 6 bases clipped from V and 6 bases from J, the junction kept 13 bases outside the gene matches. The CDR3 spans 15 residues. This chain's CDR3 is CSVTMAGGARDTQYF. CDR3 DNA: TGCAGCGTAACCATGGCGGGGGGGGCCAGGGATACGCAGTATTTT.

This chain connects TRBV3-1 (or the pseudogene TRBV3-2) to TRBJ1-4, with 7 bases aligning to TRBD1. The CDR3 consists of 12 residues. With 3 bases clipped from V and 13 bases from J, the junction kept 5 bases outside the gene matches. The germline V gene encodes CDR1 LGHDT and CDR2 YNNKEL (reference sequence). In DNA form, the CDR3 reads TGTGCCAGCAGCCAGAGACAGGGTTCACTGTTTTTT. It yields the protein CASSQRQGSLFF.

The chain carries TRBV9 and TRBJ1-2; D is ambiguous. The CDR3 runs to 17 residues. Germline V gene data show CDR1 as SGDLS and CDR2 as YYNGEE. V dropped 0 bases and J dropped 0 bases, with 15 bases sitting between them. For the CDR3, the DNA is TGTGCCAGCAGCGTAGAAGGTGGCAGATTAGCTAACTATGGCTACACCTTC. Encoded protein: CASSVEGGRLANYGYTF.

The chain is built from TRBV7-6 and TRBJ2-5; the match to TRBD1 covers 9 bases. The CDR3 contains 15 residues. From germline, CDR1 is SGHVS and CDR2 FNYEAQ. V trimming: 4 bases; J trimming: 5 bases; junction bases outside the gene matches: 8. CDR3 nucleotides: TGTGCCAGCAGCTCCGGGACAGGGCGGGGGGAGACCCAGTACTTC. Amino acid sequence: CASSSGTGRGETQYF. Supplemented by reference TRBV7-6 and TRBJ2-5, the full variable domain reads GAGVSQSPRYKVTKRGQDVALRCDPISGHVSLYWYRQALGQGPEFLTYFNYEAQQDKSGLPNDRFSAERPEGSISTLTIQRTEQRDSAMYRCASSSGTGRGETQYFGPGTRLLVL.

The gene calls are TRBV7-2 and TRBJ1-4, with D possibly being TRBD1 (6 bases). CDR1 and CDR2 (germline): SGHTA, FQGNSA. V lost 1 base to trimming and J lost 7 bases, with 19 bases between them. The CDR3 runs 17 residues. In DNA form, the CDR3 reads TGTGCCAGCAGCTTAGAGTCCCCCTGGACAGAGACTGAAAAACTGTTTTTT. Amino acids: CASSLESPWTETEKLFF.

This chain joins TRBV29-1 and TRBJ1-6; no clear D gene. The V end was cut by 7 bases, the J end by 7 bases, with 11 bases between. The CDR3 has 12 amino acids. CDR1 SQVTM and CDR2 ANQGSEA come from the germline V gene. CDR3 residues: CSAGNTNSPLHF. In DNA form, the CDR3 reads TGCAGCGCCGGAAACACAAATTCACCCCTCCACTTT. Based on the CDR3 plus reference TRBV29-1 and TRBJ1-6, the full variable domain is SAVISQKPSRDICQRGTSLTIQCQVDSQVTMMFWYRQQPGQSLTLIATANQGSEATYESGFVIDKFPISRPNLTFSTLTVSNMSPEDSSIYLCSAGNTNSPLHFGNGTRLTVT.

This clone was counted between two and nine times. The rearrangement uses TRBV6-5 and TRBJ2-7; 9 bases map to TRBD2. Per germline, CDR1 MNHEY and CDR2 SVGAGI. V shed 2 bases and J 3 bases; nucleotides not matched to a gene: 5. The CDR3 extends over 15 amino acids. CDR3 in DNA: TGTGCCAGCAGTTACCGGCCTAGCGGGAACTACGAGCAGTACTTC. Protein: CASSYRPSGNYEQYF.

The rearrangement joins TRBV4-1 to TRBJ1-6; D is undetermined. This CDR3 is built from 17 residues. From germline, CDR1 is MGHRA and CDR2 YSYEKL. V was trimmed by 4 bases and J by 5 bases, leaving 18 bases between them. In DNA, the CDR3 is TGCGCCAGCAGCCCAGTTCAAGGGCGGAACGATAATTCACCCCTCCACTTT. This sequence encodes CASSPVQGRNDNSPLHF.

V usage is TRBV11-2 and J usage is TRBJ2-1, with 7 bases that match TRBD1. The CDR3 runs to 15 residues. Germline-derived CDR1 and CDR2 are SGHAT and FQNNGV. V was clipped by 2 bases and J by 5 bases; unmatched bases: 6. This CDR3 is CASSLLWTGDNEQFF. CDR3 coding DNA: TGTGCCAGCAGCTTACTATGGACAGGAGACAATGAGCAGTTCTTC.

This sequence joins TRBV27 and TRBJ2-5, with D possibly being TRBD2 (5 bases). With 2 bases removed from V and 1 base from J, the gap between germline ends came to 5 bases. CDR1 is MNHEY, CDR2 SMNVEV, per germline (reference sequence). The CDR3 runs 13 residues. The CDR3 DNA reads TGTGCCAGCAGTTTACGGGGCCAAGAGACCCAGTACTTC. Its translation is CASSLRGQETQYF.

The chain combines TRBV2 with TRBJ2-5; D is ambiguous. The CDR3 is made up of 15 amino acids. The V gene's germline CDR1 is SNHLY and CDR2 FYNNEI. V was cut by 6 bases and J by 4 bases, with 18 bases left in between. The CDR3 loop reads CASSQGLGTPETQYF. The DNA for the CDR3 is TGTGCCAGCAGCCAAGGCCTCGGAACCCCAGAGACCCAGTACTTC.

This clone occurred once. The V call is TRBV3-1 (or the pseudogene TRBV3-2), the J call TRBJ2-2; D is unresolved. Germline values: CDR1 LGHDT, CDR2 YNNKEL (reference sequence). The CDR3 consists of 12 residues. V was trimmed by 3 bases and J by 5 bases, leaving 4 bases between them. Here the CDR3 reads CASSHTTGELFF. For the CDR3, the DNA is TGTGCCAGCAGCCATACTACCGGGGAGCTGTTTTTT.

CDR3 sequence (DNA): TGCGCCAGCAGCTTGCTTCGGGAGCAGTACTTC. This gives the protein CASSLLREQYF. The rearrangement links TRBV5-1 to TRBJ2-7; no definite D call. V lost 1 base, J lost 7 bases, and 6 bases lay in between. Germline V CDR1 and CDR2: SGHRS, YFSETQ. The CDR3 length is 11 residues.

The chain couples TRBV20-1 to TRBJ2-7; 7 bases agree with TRBD1. Trimming at V came to 0 bases and at J to 11 bases, leaving 4 bases not matched to a gene. The germline V gene has CDR1 DFQATT and CDR2 SNEGSKA (reference sequence). The CDR3 is 11 amino acids. The CDR3 loop reads CSARDEGGEYV. In nucleotides, the CDR3 is TGCAGTGCTAGAGATGAAGGGGGCGAGTACGTC.

CDR3 sequence reads: CASSRGVRTGELFF. CDR3 sequence (DNA): TGCGCCAGCAGTAGGGGGGTCCGTACCGGGGAGCTGTTTTTT. The V call is TRBV5-1, the J call TRBJ2-2; D may be TRBD1 or TRBD2 (6 bases each). The V and J ends lost 5 bases and 5 bases respectively, with 13 bases between them. The CDR3 is 14 residues long. Germline CDR1 reads SGHRS; CDR2 reads YFSETQ.

The chain recombines TRBV10-3 with TRBJ2-7, with TRBD2 identical over 7 bases. There are 16 residues in the CDR3. The trim removed 0 bases at V and 0 bases at J, leaving 5 bases unmatched. Germline values: CDR1 ENHRY, CDR2 SYGVKD. Here the CDR3 reads CAISESSLAASYEQYF. The CDR3 coding sequence is TGTGCCATCAGTGAGTCCAGTCTAGCGGCCTCCTACGAGCAGTACTTC.

This chain connects TRBV6-5 to TRBJ2-1; no clear D gene. Germline V gene lookup returns CDR1 MNHEY and CDR2 SVGAGI. V lost 0 bases, J lost 5 bases, and 8 bases lay in between. The CDR3 is 14 amino acids. CDR3 in amino acids: CASSYSGRNNEQFF. Here the CDR3 DNA reads TGTGCCAGCAGTTACTCGGGTAGGAACAATGAGCAGTTCTTC.

The table lists this clone with a count of one. The V call is TRBV27, the J call TRBJ2-2, with 11 bases lining up with TRBD2. This CDR3 comprises 18 residues. J was trimmed by 7 bases and V by 5 bases; bases with no gene match: 15. The germline CDR1 and CDR2 sequences are MNHEY and SMNVEV (reference sequence). In nucleotides, the CDR3 is TGTGCCAGCAGTCTGACGCTTAGCGGGGGGGCCGGTGGCGGGGAGCTGTTTTTT. It codes for CASSLTLSGGAGGGELFF.

The rearrangement joins TRBV19 to TRBJ2-5, with 7 bases fitting TRBD1. With V trimmed by 4 bases and J by 4 bases, 12 bases remained unmatched. CDR1 is LNHDA, CDR2 SQIVND, per germline (reference sequence). This CDR3 is built from 16 residues. Here the CDR3 reads CASSTRSGQSIETQYF. The CDR3, as DNA: TGTGCCAGTAGTACCCGCTCGGGACAGAGTATAGAGACCCAGTACTTC. The full variable domain, its missing parts supplied by reference TRBV19 and TRBJ2-5, is DGGITQSPKYLFRKEGQNVTLSCEQNLNHDAMYWYRQDPGQGLRLIYYSQIVNDFQKGDIAEGYSVSREKKESFPLTVTSAQKNPTAFYLCASSTRSGQSIETQYFGPGTRLLVL.

V usage is TRBV6-5 and J usage is TRBJ1-1; D is uncertain. Looked up from germline, CDR1 is MNHEY and CDR2 is SVGAGI. CDR3 size: 15 residues. V lost 7 bases to trimming and J lost 5 bases, with 20 bases between them. In DNA form, the CDR3 reads TGTGCCAGCATTAACCCAGGAAACAAGAGGACTGAAGCTTTCTTT. It is translated as CASINPGNKRTEAFF.

The V gene is TRBV19, the J gene TRBJ1-4; 10 positions match TRBD1. The length of the CDR3 is 17 residues. From germline, CDR1 is LNHDA and CDR2 SQIVND (reference sequence). Losses at the gene ends were 6 bases for V and 7 bases for J; bases not matched to a gene: 14. The CDR3 spells CASSDRGRSVGSEKLFF. CDR3 sequence (DNA): TGTGCCAGTAGCGACAGGGGGCGCTCGGTGGGGAGTGAAAAACTGTTTTTT. Full variable domain (remainder filled in from reference TRBV19 and TRBJ1-4): DGGITQSPKYLFRKEGQNVTLSCEQNLNHDAMYWYRQDPGQGLRLIYYSQIVNDFQKGDIAEGYSVSREKKESFPLTVTSAQKNPTAFYLCASSDRGRSVGSEKLFFGSGTQLSVL.

The CDR3 sequence: CASRAVRPGNYGYTF. DNA of the CDR3: TGTGCCAGCAGGGCAGTGCGTCCCGGTAACTATGGCTACACCTTC. The chain uses TRBV11-2 and TRBJ1-2; D is undetermined. The CDR3 runs to 15 residues. Trimming shortened V by 6 bases and J by 1 base, and 15 bases separated the two germline ends. The germline CDR1 and CDR2 sequences are SGHAT and FQNNGV.

The CDR3 DNA reads TGTGCCAGCAGCCTCCTAGGGAGCTCCTACGAGCAGTACTTC. Its protein product is CASSLLGSSYEQYF. The V call is TRBV11-3, the J call TRBJ2-7, with a possible D match to TRBD2 (5 bases). Germline loops: CDR1 SGHNT, CDR2 YENEEA. V was clipped by 5 bases and J by 0 bases, with 11 bases between them. The CDR3 sequence is 14 residues long.

The V call is TRBV6-5, the J call TRBJ2-1; 7 nucleotides line up with TRBD1. The CDR3 covers 13 residues. The J segment lost 3 bases and the V segment lost 4 bases, leaving 0 bases of the junction unmatched. Germline lookup yields CDR1 MNHEY and CDR2 SVGAGI. CDR3 in amino acids: CASSWDSYNEQFF. CDR3 bases: TGTGCCAGCAGTTGGGACAGCTACAATGAGCAGTTCTTC.

The chain employs TRBV7-8 and TRBJ1-1; D uncertain. Germline V gene data show CDR1 as SGHVS and CDR2 as FQNEAQ. The CDR3 extends over 16 amino acids. Trimming took 2 bases from V and 0 from J, leaving 13 bases between them. The CDR3 region is CASSLLFRGMNTEAFF. The CDR3 nucleotides read TGTGCCAGCAGCTTATTATTTCGGGGAATGAACACTGAAGCTTTCTTT.

The V gene is TRBV14, the J gene TRBJ2-7; 11 bases agree with TRBD2. CDR3 length: 16 residues. In germline, CDR1 is SGHDN, CDR2 FVKESK. Unmatched junction bases numbered 8, after V lost 4 bases and J lost 3 bases. CDR3 residues: CASSRSTSGSFYEQYF. DNA of the CDR3: TGTGCCAGCAGCCGGTCCACTAGCGGGAGTTTCTACGAGCAGTACTTC.